This T cell receptor beta chain is from a study of blood T cell repertoires in COVID-19. Study-level background: Donors in the United States, Italy and Spain gave samples during acute or convalescent COVID-19.

Measured with immunoSEQ multiplex PCR; TCRdb has only the in-frame clones, and not every one. This table holds some 150,000 clones, around nine tenths found once. Sequencing was performed on peripheral blood. The source is a woman aged 40 to 50 with acute or convalescent COVID-19.

The CDR3 nucleotides are TGTGCCAGCAGTAGGGGACAGGCACAAATCTATGGCTACACCTTC. Amino acid sequence: CASSRGQAQIYGYTF. V gene TRBV5-4 combines with J gene TRBJ1-2; TRBD1 aligns across 8 bases. J gave up 4 bases and V 5 bases, and 10 bases lay outside the gene matches. Germline V gene data show CDR1 as SGHNT and CDR2 as YYREEE (reference sequence). The CDR3 is made up of 15 amino acids.